A selection of T cell receptor beta chains follows, all from one sample in a study of Ad26.COV2.S vaccination and SARS-CoV-2 variants. Clones were read by immunoSEQ multiplex PCR, and TCRdb kept only the in-frame ones, dropping some. The table records 350,000 to 500,000 clones, roughly 88% of them present only once. The source was peripheral blood, collected in a trial of Ad26.COV2.S vaccine versus placebo. These TCRs come from a person aged 18-65 years who received the Ad26.COV2.S COVID-19 vaccine or a placebo. CDR3s include the opening cysteine and the closing phenylalanine or tryptophan. The D gene is left open where the match is weak. The size of a clone is reported for some rows only, either as once, few or many, or as a class for expanded clones.

>once|TRBJ2-1|.|TRBV29-1
TGCAGCGTTGGCCTGGACTACAATGAGCAGTTCTTC
CSVGLDYNEQFF
>once|TRBJ1-1|.|TRBV7-6
TGTGCCAGCAGCTTAGGGACCCGGGGTGAAGCTTTCTTT
CASSLGTRGEAFF
>once|TRBJ2-5|.|TRBV2
TGTGCCAGCAGTGAAGCGCTTCGCGCAAGGTACTTC
CASSEALRARYF
>once|TRBJ2-1|.|TRBV27
TGTGCCAGCAGTTTATCGTGGGAACTAGTCGGCGCTGAGCAGTTCTTC
CASSLSWELVGAEQFF
>.|TRBJ2-1|.|TRBV30
TGTGCCTGGACCGCTAGCTACAATGAGCAGTTCTTC
CAWTASYNEQFF
>.|TRBJ2-7|TRBD1|TRBV5-1
TGCGCCAGCAGCGGACAGGAACCCTTTTATTACGAGCAGTACTTC
CASSGQEPFYYEQYF
>many|TRBJ1-6|TRBD1|TRBV6-4
TGTGCCAGCAGTGACGGACAGGGACCTAATTCACCCCTCCACTTT
CASSDGQGPNSPLHF
>.|TRBJ1-1|.|TRBV19
TGTGCCAGTAGTGGTCACAGAGAAGCTTTCTTT
CASSGHREAFF
>.|TRBJ2-2|TRBD1|TRBV29-1
TGCAGCGTTGACCTCCTGGACAGGGGTGGCACCGGGGAGCTGTTTTTT
CSVDLLDRGGTGELFF
>.|TRBJ2-1|TRBD1|TRBV7-9
TGTGCCAGCAGGAACCGGGACAGGGAGCCACCTGAGCAGTTCTTC
CASRNRDREPPEQFF
>.|TRBJ1-4|.|TRBV6-5
TGTGCCAGCAGACCAGGGATCAGGGGTGAAAAACTGTTTTTT
CASRPGIRGEKLFF
>once|TRBJ2-4|.|TRBV11-2
TGTGCCAGCAGCCCCGGGGTTGTAAACATTCAGTACTTC
CASSPGVVNIQYF
>.|TRBJ2-1|TRBD1|TRBV27
TGTGCCAGCAGTTTAACCCCTCCCACAGGGGGGTCCTACAATGAGCAGTTCTTC
CASSLTPPTGGSYNEQFF
>.|TRBJ1-1|.|TRBV9
TGTGCCAGCAGCGTAGAGAGGCCGTGGACTGAAGCTTTCTTT
CASSVERPWTEAFF
>.|TRBJ2-7|.|TRBV6-2/TRBV6-3
TGTGCCAGCAGTGGACGGGACGGAGCCTACGAGCAGTACTTC
CASSGRDGAYEQYF
>few|TRBJ2-3|.|TRBV7-3
TGTGCCAGCAGCTTAATCGGGCAGGATACGCAGTATTTT
CASSLIGQDTQYF
>.|TRBJ2-3|.|TRBV27
TGTGCCAGCAGTGGACACCCTAGCACAGATACGCAGTATTTT
CASSGHPSTDTQYF
>.|TRBJ2-5|.|TRBV16
TGTGCCAGCAGCCAAGGGGGAACAGGATCAGAGACCCAGTACTTC
CASSQGGTGSETQYF
>.|TRBJ2-5|.|TRBV19
TGTGCCAGTAGTATAGGGGGGGTGTTGGAAGAGACCCAGTACTTC
CASSIGGVLEETQYF
>few|TRBJ1-5|.|TRBV3-1/TRBV3-2
TGTGCCAGCAGCCAAGACCCTTTCACAAATCAGCCCCAGCATTTT
CASSQDPFTNQPQHF
>once|TRBJ2-3|TRBD1|TRBV4-2
TGTGCCAGCAGCCAAGGTTCGGGACAGGGGGCAGATACGCAGTATTTT
CASSQGSGQGADTQYF
>.|TRBJ2-5|TRBD2|TRBV5-4
TGTGCCAGCAGCCCCACGACTAGCGGGACAACCCAAGAGACCCAGTACTTC
CASSPTTSGTTQETQYF
>.|TRBJ2-2|TRBD2|TRBV28
TGTGCCAGCAAGAGCGGGGGGAACACCGGGGAGCTGTTTTTT
CASKSGGNTGELFF
>.|TRBJ2-7|TRBD1|TRBV5-4
TGTGCCAGCAGCTTGGACCAGGGGGCCTACGAGCAGTACTTC
CASSLDQGAYEQYF
>.|TRBJ2-5|.|TRBV24-1
TGTGCCACCAGTGATCCCTATCGGGGAAGCATAGAGACCCAGTACTTC
CATSDPYRGSIETQYF
>.|TRBJ1-2|TRBD1|TRBV5-4
TGTGCCAGCAGCGGGAGGCGAACAGGGGGAGGCTATGGCTACACCTTC
CASSGRRTGGGYGYTF
>.|TRBJ2-7|.|TRBV28
TGTGCCAGCAGTTTGGGCGAATTCGAGCAGTACTTC
CASSLGEFEQYF
>.|TRBJ1-1|.|TRBV27
TGTGCCAGCAGCTTTAATATAAAAATGAACACTGAAGCTTTCTTT
CASSFNIKMNTEAFF
>.|TRBJ1-6|.|TRBV7-9
TGTGCCAGCAGCGCCACACAAAGTTCACCCCTCCACTTT
CASSATQSSPLHF
>.|TRBJ2-1|.|TRBV19
TGTGCCAGTAAAGACCGGGACTCAATCTACAATGAGCAGTTCTTC
CASKDRDSIYNEQFF
>.|TRBJ2-1|TRBD2|TRBV7-9
TGTGCCAGCAGCCCCCGGACTAGCGGGAGTTACAATGAGCAGTTCTTC
CASSPRTSGSYNEQFF
>.|TRBJ2-1|TRBD2|TRBV12-3/TRBV12-4
TGTGCCAGCAGTGGACTAGCTGGAGAGCAGTTCTTC
CASSGLAGEQFF
>.|TRBJ2-7|.|TRBV2
TGTGCCAGCGAACAGACAGAGTCCTACGAGCAGTACTTC
CASEQTESYEQYF
>.|TRBJ2-7|TRBD2|TRBV3-1/TRBV3-2
TGTGCCAGCAGCCAGGAAAGGGCTAGCGGGACACCATTGCGCCTGTACGAGCAGTACTTC
CASSQERASGTPLRLYEQYF
>.|TRBJ1-5|TRBD1|TRBV20-1
TGCAGTGCTAGTCGGTTCGGGACAGGGGAACCGCTCTTTAGCAATCAGCCCCAGCATTTT
CSASRFGTGEPLFSNQPQHF
>.|TRBJ2-7|.|TRBV5-1
TGCGCCAGCAGCTTGAGGGTTGGATCCTACGAGCAGTACTTC
CASSLRVGSYEQYF
>once|TRBJ1-2|TRBD1|TRBV6-2/TRBV6-3
TGTGCCAGCAGTTACAGTAGACAGGGGGCTGGCTATGGCTACACCTTC
CASSYSRQGAGYGYTF
>.|TRBJ2-7|.|TRBV30
TGTGCCTGGCAGGGTGGCTCCTACGAGCAGTACTTC
CAWQGGSYEQYF
>few|TRBJ1-3|.|TRBV14
TGTGCCAGCAGCCCCCTGCTAACGGGACGGATTGGAAACACCATATATTTT
CASSPLLTGRIGNTIYF
>.|TRBJ1-5|TRBD1|TRBV2
TGTGCCAGCAGTGGAGACAGGGTAGCCAATCAGCCCCAGCATTTT
CASSGDRVANQPQHF
>.|TRBJ2-7|TRBD1|TRBV7-9
TGTGCCAGCAGCACGGGACAGGCCCCCTACGAGCAGTACTTC
CASSTGQAPYEQYF
>few|TRBJ2-7|TRBD1|TRBV14
TGTGCCAGCAGCCTAGGACAGGGTCCCTACGAGCAGTACTTC
CASSLGQGPYEQYF
>.|TRBJ2-5|TRBD2|TRBV27
TGTGCCAGCAGTTTATTGGGACTAGCGGGAGAGGGGTACCAAGAGACCCAGTACTTC
CASSLLGLAGEGYQETQYF
>.|TRBJ2-2|TRBD2|TRBV9
TGTGCCAGCAGCGCACCGGGACTAGCGGGAGCCGGGACCGGGGAGCTGTTTTTT
CASSAPGLAGAGTGELFF
>.|TRBJ1-4|.|TRBV9
TGTGCCAGCAGCGTAGGGGGGCGAGGAGAAAAACTGTTTTTT
CASSVGGRGEKLFF
>.|TRBJ1-3|.|TRBV13
TGTGCCAGCAGCTTGGGAAACACCATATATTTT
CASSLGNTIYF
>.|TRBJ2-7|.|TRBV28
TGTGCCAGCAGTTATGCCGAAGGGACGGGCTCCTACGAGCAGTACTTC
CASSYAEGTGSYEQYF
>.|TRBJ2-3|TRBD2|TRBV7-8
TGTGCCAGCAGCCGAGGTCTAGCGGGAGGGCACTCCGCAGATACGCAGTATTTT
CASSRGLAGGHSADTQYF
>.|TRBJ2-7|TRBD2|TRBV23-1
TGCGCCAGCATCGGACCTCTAGGCGGGAGCTACGAGCAGTACTTC
CASIGPLGGSYEQYF
>.|TRBJ2-7|.|TRBV10-3
TGTGCCATCAGTGAGTCGAGCTCCTACGAGCAGTACTTC
CAISESSSYEQYF
>.|TRBJ2-7|TRBD2|TRBV20-1
TGCAGTGCTAGTAAAGGGGCGCTAGCGGGCCGGTACGAGCAGTACTTC
CSASKGALAGRYEQYF
>.|TRBJ1-2|.|TRBV5-8
TGTGCCAGCAGCTTGGATCAGGGAACATCGGATGGCTACACCTTC
CASSLDQGTSDGYTF
>.|TRBJ1-5|.|TRBV19
TGTGCCAGTAGTATTGGACTCGAGAGGTGGCCCCAGCATTTT
CASSIGLERWPQHF
>.|TRBJ2-1|TRBD2|TRBV29-1
TGCAGCGTGCCCTTACTAGCGGGAGGGTATAATGAGCAGTTCTTC
CSVPLLAGGYNEQFF
>.|TRBJ2-7|.|TRBV28
TGTGCCAGCAGTTCGGACAGCCCCTACGAGCAGTACTTC
CASSSDSPYEQYF
>.|TRBJ2-1|TRBD2|TRBV13
TGTGCCAGCAGCTCCCCGGTAGGGACTAGCGGGGAAATCTACAATGAGCAGTTCTTC
CASSSPVGTSGEIYNEQFF
>.|TRBJ2-7|.|TRBV10-3
TGTGCCATCAGAGAAAGGGACACGTACGAGCAGTACTTC
CAIRERDTYEQYF
>once|TRBJ2-1|TRBD2|TRBV6-5
TGTGCCAGCAGCTCACTAGCGGGGACCTACAATGAGCAGTTCTTC
CASSSLAGTYNEQFF
>.|TRBJ2-1|TRBD2|TRBV27
TGTGCCAGCAGTCCCGGGACTAGCGGGCACAATGAGCAGTTCTTC
CASSPGTSGHNEQFF